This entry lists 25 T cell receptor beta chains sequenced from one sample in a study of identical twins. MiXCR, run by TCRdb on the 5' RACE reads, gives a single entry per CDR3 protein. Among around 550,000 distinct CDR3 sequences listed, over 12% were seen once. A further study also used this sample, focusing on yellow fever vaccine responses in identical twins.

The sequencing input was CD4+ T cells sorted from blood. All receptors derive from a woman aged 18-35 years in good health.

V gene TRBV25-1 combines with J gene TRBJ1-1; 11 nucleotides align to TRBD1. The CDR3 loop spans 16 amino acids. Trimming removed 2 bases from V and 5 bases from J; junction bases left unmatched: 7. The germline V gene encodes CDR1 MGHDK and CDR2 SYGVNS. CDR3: CASSEAGTGGRTEAFF. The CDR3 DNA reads TGTGCCAGCAGTGAAGCCGGGACAGGGGGGAGAACTGAAGCTTTCTTT.

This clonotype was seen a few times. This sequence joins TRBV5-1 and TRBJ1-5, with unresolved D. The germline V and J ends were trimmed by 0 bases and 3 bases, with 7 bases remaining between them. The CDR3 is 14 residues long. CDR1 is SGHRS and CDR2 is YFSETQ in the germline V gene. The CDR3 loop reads CASSLAGYNQPQHF. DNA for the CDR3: TGCGCCAGCAGCTTGGCGGGGTACAATCAGCCCCAGCATTTT.

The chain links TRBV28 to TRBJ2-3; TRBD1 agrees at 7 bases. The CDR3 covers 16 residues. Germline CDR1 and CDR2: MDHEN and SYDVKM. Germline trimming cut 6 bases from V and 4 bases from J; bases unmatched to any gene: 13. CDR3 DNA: TGTGCCAGCAGATCGGTTGGCAGGGGGTTCGCAGATACGCAGTATTTT. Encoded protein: CASRSVGRGFADTQYF.

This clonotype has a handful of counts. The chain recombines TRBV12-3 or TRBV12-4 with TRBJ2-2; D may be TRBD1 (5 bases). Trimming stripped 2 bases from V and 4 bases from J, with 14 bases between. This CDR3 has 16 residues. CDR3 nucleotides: TGTGCCAGCAGTTTAATCAGGGTTTTAGCCACCGGGGAGCTGTTTTTT. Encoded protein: CASSLIRVLATGELFF.

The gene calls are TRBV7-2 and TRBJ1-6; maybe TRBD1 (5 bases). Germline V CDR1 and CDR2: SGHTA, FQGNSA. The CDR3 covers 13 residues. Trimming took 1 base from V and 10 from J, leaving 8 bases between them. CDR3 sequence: CASSLGRESPLHF. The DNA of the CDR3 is TGTGCCAGCAGCTTAGGCAGGGAGTCACCCCTCCACTTT.

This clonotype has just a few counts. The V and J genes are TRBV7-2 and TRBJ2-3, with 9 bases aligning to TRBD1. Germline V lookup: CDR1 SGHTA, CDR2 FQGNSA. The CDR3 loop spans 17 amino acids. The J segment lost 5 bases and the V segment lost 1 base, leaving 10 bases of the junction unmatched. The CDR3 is CASSLVSGTGWGDTQYF. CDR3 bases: TGTGCCAGCAGCTTAGTGTCTGGGACAGGGTGGGGAGATACGCAGTATTTT.

The CDR3, as DNA: TGTGCCACCAGTGATGGGACAGGGTTTCGGAACTATGGCTACACCTTC. Translated, it gives CATSDGTGFRNYGYTF. The J gene is TRBJ1-2, the V gene TRBV24-1; 9 nucleotides match TRBD1. The CDR3 is 16 residues long. The V gene end was trimmed by 3 bases and the J gene end by 2 bases; junction bases not matched to a gene: 6. Germline V gene data show CDR1 as KGHDR and CDR2 as SFDVKD.

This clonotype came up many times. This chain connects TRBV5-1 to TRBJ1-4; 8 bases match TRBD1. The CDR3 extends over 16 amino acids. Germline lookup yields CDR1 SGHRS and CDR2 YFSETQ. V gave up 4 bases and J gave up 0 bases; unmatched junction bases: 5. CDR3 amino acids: CASSRGQGTTNEKLFF. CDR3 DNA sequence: TGCGCCAGCAGCAGAGGACAGGGAACAACTAATGAAAAACTGTTTTTT.

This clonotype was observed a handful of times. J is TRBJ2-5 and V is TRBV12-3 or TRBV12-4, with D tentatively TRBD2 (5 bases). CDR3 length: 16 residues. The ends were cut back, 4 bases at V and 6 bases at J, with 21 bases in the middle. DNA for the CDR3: TGTGCCAGCAGTTATCCCCTGAGTAGCCCGGGGAAGACCCAGTACTTC. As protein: CASSYPLSSPGKTQYF.

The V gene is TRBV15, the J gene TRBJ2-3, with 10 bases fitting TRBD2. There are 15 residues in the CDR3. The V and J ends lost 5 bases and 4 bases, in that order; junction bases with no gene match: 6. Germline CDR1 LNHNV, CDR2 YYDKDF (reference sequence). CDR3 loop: CATSHRTSGADTQYF. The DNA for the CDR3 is TGTGCCACCAGCCACCGGACTAGCGGTGCAGATACGCAGTATTTT.

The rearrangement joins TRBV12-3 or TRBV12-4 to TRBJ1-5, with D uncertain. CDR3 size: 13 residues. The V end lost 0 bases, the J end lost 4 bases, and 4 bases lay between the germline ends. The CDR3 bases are TGTGCCAGCAGTTTAGCGCAGAATCAGCCCCAGCATTTT. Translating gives CASSLAQNQPQHF.

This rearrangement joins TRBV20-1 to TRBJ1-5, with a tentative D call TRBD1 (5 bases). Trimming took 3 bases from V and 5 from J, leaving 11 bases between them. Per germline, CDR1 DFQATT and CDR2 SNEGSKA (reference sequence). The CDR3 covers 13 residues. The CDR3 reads CSARGLGHQPQHF. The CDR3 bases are TGCAGTGCTAGGGGGTTGGGGCATCAGCCCCAGCATTTT.

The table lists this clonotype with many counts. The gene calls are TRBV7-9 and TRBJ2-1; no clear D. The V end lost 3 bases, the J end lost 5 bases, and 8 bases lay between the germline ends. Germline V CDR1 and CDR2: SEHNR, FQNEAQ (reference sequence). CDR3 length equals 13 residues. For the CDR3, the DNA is TGTGCCAGCAGCTTGGTAGCAAACAATGAGCAGTTCTTC. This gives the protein CASSLVANNEQFF.

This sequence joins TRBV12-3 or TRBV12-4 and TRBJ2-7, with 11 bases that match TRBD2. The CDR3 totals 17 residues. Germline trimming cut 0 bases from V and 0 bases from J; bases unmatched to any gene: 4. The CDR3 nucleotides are TGTGCCAGCAGTTTAGCCCCTAGCGGGAGGCTCTCCTACGAGCAGTACTTC. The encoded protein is CASSLAPSGRLSYEQYF.

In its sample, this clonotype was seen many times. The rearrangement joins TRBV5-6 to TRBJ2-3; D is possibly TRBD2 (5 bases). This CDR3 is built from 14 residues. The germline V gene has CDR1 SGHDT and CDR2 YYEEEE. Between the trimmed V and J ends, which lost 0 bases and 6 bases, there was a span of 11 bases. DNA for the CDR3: TGTGCCAGCAGCTTGGTCCTAGCATCGGATACGCAGTATTTT. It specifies CASSLVLASDTQYF.

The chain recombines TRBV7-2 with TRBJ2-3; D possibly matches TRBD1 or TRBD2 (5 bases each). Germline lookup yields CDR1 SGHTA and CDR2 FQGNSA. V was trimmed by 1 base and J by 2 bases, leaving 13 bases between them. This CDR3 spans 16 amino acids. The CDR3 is CASSLVPGPTTDTQYF. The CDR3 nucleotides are TGTGCCAGCAGCTTAGTCCCGGGACCGACCACAGATACGCAGTATTTT.

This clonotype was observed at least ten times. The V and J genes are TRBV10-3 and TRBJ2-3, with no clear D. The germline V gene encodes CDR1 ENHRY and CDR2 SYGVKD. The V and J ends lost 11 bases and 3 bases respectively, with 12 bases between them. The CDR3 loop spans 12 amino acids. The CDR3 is CAVGPGTDTQYF. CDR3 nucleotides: TGTGCCGTAGGCCCCGGTACAGATACGCAGTATTTT.

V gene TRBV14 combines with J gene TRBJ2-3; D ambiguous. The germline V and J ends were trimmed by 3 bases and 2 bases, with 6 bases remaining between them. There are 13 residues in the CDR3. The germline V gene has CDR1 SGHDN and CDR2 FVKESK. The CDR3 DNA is TGTGCCAGCAGCCAGACAATCACAGATACGCAGTATTTT. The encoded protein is CASSQTITDTQYF.

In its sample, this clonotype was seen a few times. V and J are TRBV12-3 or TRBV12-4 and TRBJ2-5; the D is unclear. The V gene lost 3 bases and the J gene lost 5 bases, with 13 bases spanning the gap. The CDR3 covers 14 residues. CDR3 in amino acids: CASSLAAFGETQYF. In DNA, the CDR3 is TGTGCCAGCAGTTTGGCTGCATTCGGGGAGACCCAGTACTTC.

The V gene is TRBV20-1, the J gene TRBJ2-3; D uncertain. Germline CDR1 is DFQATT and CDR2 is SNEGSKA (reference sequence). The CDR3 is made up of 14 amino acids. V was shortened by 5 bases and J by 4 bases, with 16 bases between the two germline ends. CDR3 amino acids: CSASPRPTSDTQYF. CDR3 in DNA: TGCAGTGCTTCTCCCCGGCCAACGTCAGATACGCAGTATTTT.

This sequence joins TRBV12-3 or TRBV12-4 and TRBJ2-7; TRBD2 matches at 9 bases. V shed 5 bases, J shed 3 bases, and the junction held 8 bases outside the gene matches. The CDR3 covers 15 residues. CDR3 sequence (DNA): TGTGCCAGCAGTCCGGATAGCGGGAGTAGCTACGAGCAGTACTTC. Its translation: CASSPDSGSSYEQYF.

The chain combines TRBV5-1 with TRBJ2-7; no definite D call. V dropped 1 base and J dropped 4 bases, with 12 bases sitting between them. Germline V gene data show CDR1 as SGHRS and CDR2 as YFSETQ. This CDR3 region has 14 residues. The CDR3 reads CASSLHRFFYEQYV. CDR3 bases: TGCGCCAGCAGCTTGCACCGATTCTTTTACGAGCAGTACGTC.

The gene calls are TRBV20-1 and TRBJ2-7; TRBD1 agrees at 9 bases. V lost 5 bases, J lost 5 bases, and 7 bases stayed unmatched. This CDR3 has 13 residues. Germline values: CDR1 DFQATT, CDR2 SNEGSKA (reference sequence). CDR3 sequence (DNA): TGCAGTGCTGGACAGGGGCGGGGTGACGAGCAGTACGTC. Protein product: CSAGQGRGDEQYV.

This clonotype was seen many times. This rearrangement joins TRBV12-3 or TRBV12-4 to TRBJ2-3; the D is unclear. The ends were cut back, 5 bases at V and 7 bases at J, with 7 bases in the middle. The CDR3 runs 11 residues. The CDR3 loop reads CASSLGYTQYF. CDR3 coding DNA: TGTGCCAGCAGTCTTGGGTATACGCAGTATTTT.

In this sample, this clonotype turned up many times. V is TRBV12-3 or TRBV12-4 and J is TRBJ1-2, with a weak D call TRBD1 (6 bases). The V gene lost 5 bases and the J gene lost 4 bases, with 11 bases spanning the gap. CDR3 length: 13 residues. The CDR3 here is CASSPQGSYGYTF. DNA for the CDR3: TGTGCCAGCAGTCCCCAGGGGAGCTATGGCTACACCTTC.